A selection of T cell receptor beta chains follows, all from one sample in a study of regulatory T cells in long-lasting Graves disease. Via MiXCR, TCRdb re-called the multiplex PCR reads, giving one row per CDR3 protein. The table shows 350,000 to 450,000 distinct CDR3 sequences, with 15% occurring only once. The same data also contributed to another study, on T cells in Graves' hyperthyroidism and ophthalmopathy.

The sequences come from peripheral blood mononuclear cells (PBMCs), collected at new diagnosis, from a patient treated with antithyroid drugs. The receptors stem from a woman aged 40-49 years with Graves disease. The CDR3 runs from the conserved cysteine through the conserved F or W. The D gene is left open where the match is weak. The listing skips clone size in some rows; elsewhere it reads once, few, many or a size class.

CDR3 DNA: TGTGCCAGCAGTCAGACCGGGACATCTCAGTACTTC; CDR3 protein: CASSQTGTSQYF; J gene: TRBJ2-5; CDR3 length: 12; D gene: -; clone size: -; V gene: TRBV11-2
CDR3 DNA: TGTGCCAGCAGGGCGTCGGGAGGCTCGGAGGGCAATCAGCCCCAGCATTTT; CDR3 protein: CASRASGGSEGNQPQHF; J gene: TRBJ1-5; CDR3 length: 17; D gene: -; clone size: many; V gene: TRBV2
CDR3 DNA: TGCAGCGTAACGGGAGGGAAAGGCTACACCTTC; CDR3 protein: CSVTGGKGYTF; J gene: TRBJ1-2; CDR3 length: 11; D gene: -; clone size: -; V gene: TRBV29-1
CDR3 DNA: TGTGCCAGCAGCCTCCAACAGGGGGCCGGGGAGCTGTTTTTT; CDR3 protein: CASSLQQGAGELFF; J gene: TRBJ2-2; CDR3 length: 14; D gene: TRBD1; clone size: -; V gene: TRBV3-1
CDR3 DNA: TGTGCCAGCAGCTCCCACTACGAGCAGTACTTC; CDR3 protein: CASSSHYEQYF; J gene: TRBJ2-7; CDR3 length: 11; D gene: -; clone size: many; V gene: TRBV11-3
CDR3 DNA: TGTGCCATCAGTGAAGCGGCGGGCAGATATAGCAATCAGCCCCAGCATTTT; CDR3 protein: CAISEAAGRYSNQPQHF; J gene: TRBJ1-5; CDR3 length: 17; D gene: -; clone size: few; V gene: TRBV10-3
CDR3 DNA: TGTGCTAGTGGTCCCCCCCAGGGGGCATATAATGAGCAGTTCTTC; CDR3 protein: CASGPPQGAYNEQFF; J gene: TRBJ2-1; CDR3 length: 15; D gene: TRBD1; clone size: many; V gene: TRBV12-5
CDR3 DNA: TGTGCCAGCAGCGTAGACGGGGGCAGCTCCTACAATGAGCAGTTCTTC; CDR3 protein: CASSVDGGSSYNEQFF; J gene: TRBJ2-1; CDR3 length: 16; D gene: -; clone size: -; V gene: TRBV9
CDR3 DNA: TGTGCCAGCACGGGACAGGGGGACTATGGCTACACCTTC; CDR3 protein: CASTGQGDYGYTF; J gene: TRBJ1-2; CDR3 length: 13; D gene: TRBD1; clone size: -; V gene: TRBV12-3/TRBV12-4
CDR3 DNA: TGTGCCACCAGCAGAGAGCAGCCAGCGAACACCGGGGAGCTGTTTTTT; CDR3 protein: CATSREQPANTGELFF; J gene: TRBJ2-2; CDR3 length: 16; D gene: -; clone size: few; V gene: TRBV15